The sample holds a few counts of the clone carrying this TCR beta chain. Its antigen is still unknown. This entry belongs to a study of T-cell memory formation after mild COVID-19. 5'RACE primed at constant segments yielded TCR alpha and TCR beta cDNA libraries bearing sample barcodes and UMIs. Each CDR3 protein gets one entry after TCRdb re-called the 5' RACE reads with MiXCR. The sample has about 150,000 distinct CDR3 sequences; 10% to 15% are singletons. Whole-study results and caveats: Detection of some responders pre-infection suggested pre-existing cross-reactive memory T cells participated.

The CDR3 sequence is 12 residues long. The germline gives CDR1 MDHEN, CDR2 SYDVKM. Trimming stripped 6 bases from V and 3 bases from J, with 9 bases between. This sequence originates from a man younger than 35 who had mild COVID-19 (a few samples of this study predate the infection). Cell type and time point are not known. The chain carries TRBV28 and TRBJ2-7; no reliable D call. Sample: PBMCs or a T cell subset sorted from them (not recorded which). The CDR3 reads CASSETHYEQYV. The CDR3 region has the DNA TGTGCCAGCAGCGAGACACACTACGAGCAGTACGTC.